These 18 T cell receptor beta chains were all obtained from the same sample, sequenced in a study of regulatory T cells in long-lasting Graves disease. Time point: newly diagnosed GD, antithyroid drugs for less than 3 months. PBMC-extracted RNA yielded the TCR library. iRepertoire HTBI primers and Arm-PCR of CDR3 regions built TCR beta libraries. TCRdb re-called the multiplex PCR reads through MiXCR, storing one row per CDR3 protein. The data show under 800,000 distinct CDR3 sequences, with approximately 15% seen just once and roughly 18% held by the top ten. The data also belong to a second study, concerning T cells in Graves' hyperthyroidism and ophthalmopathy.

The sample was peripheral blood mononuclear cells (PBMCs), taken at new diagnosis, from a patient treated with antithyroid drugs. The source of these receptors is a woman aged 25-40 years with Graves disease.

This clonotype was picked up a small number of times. The CDR3 bases are TGTGCCAGCAGCGCCCGGGAACTCAATGAGCAGTTCTTC. It specifies CASSARELNEQFF. The chain has TRBV6-1 and TRBJ2-1; TRBD2 might be the D (5 bases). Looked up from germline, CDR1 is MNHNS and CDR2 is SASEGT. This CDR3 is 13 amino acids long. The germline V and J ends were trimmed by 6 bases and 6 bases, with 12 bases remaining between them.

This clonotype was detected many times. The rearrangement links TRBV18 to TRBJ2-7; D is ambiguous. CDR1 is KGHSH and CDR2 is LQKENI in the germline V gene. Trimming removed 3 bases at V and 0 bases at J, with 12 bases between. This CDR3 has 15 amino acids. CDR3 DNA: TGTGCCAGCTCACCCCAGCCGATACTCTCCTACGAGCAGTACTTC. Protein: CASSPQPILSYEQYF.

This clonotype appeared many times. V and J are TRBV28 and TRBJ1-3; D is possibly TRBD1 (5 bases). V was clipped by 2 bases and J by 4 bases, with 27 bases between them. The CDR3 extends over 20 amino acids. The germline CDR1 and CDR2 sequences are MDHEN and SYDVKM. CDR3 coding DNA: TGTGCCAGCAGTTTAATGGGATATTGGGGCAGGGTGGAGGAAGGAAACACCATATATTTT. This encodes CASSLMGYWGRVEEGNTIYF.

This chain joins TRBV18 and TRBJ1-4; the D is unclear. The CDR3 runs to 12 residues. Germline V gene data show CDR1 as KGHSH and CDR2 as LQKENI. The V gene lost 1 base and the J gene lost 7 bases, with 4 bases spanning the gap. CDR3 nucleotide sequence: TGTGCCAGCTCACCACAGGGTGAAAAACTGTTTTTT. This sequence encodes CASSPQGEKLFF.

As DNA, the CDR3 is TGCAGTGCTAGAGATCTCAGCGGGAGGGCCGTAGTAAGCACAGATACGCAGTATTTT. Translated: CSARDLSGRAVVSTDTQYF. This chain links TRBV20-1 with TRBJ2-3; TRBD2 aligns across 10 bases. Per germline, CDR1 DFQATT and CDR2 SNEGSKA (reference sequence). CDR3 length equals 19 residues. J was trimmed by 0 bases and V by 0 bases; bases with no gene match: 12.

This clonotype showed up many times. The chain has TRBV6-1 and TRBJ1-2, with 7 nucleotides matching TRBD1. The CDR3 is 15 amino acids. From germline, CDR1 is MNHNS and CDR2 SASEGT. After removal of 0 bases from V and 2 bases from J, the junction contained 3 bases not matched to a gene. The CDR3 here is CASSEAHRGNYGYTF. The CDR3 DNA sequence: TGTGCCAGCAGTGAAGCCCACAGGGGCAACTATGGCTACACCTTC.

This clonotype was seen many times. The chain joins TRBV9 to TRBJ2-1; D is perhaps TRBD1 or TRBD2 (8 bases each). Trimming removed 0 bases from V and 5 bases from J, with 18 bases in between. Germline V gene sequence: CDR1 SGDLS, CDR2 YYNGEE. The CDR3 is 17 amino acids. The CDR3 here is CASSVATGGTGDNEQFF. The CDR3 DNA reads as TGTGCCAGCAGCGTAGCTACGGGGGGGACAGGTGACAATGAGCAGTTCTTC.

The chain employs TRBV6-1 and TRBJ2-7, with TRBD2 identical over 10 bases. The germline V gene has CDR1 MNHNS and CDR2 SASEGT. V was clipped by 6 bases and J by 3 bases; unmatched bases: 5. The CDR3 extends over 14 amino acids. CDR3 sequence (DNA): TGTGCCAGCAGCCCTAGCGGGAGTCACTACGAGCAGTACTTC. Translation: CASSPSGSHYEQYF.

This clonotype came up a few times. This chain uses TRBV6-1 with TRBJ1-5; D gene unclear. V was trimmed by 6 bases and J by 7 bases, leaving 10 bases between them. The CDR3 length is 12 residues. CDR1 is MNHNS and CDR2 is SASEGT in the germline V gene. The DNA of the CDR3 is TGTGCCAGCAGAGCATACGGACAGCCCCAGCATTTT. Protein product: CASRAYGQPQHF.

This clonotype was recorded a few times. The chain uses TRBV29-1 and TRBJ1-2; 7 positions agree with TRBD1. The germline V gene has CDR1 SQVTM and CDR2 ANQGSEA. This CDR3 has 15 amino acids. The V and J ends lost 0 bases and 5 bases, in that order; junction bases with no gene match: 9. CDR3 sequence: CSVEDLTGEGYGYTF. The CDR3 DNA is TGCAGCGTTGAAGATCTTACAGGGGAGGGTTATGGCTACACCTTC. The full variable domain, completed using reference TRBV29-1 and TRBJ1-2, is SAVISQKPSRDICQRGTSLTIQCQVDSQVTMMFWYRQQPGQSLTLIATANQGSEATYESGFVIDKFPISRPNLTFSTLTVSNMSPEDSSIYLCSVEDLTGEGYGYTFGSGTRLTVV.

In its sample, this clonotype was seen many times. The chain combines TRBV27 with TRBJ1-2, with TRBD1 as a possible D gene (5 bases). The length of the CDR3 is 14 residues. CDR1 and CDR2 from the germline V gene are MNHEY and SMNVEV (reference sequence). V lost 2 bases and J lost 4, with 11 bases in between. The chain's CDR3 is CASSLLGRGYGYTF. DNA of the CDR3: TGTGCCAGCAGTTTACTGGGGAGGGGCTATGGCTACACCTTC.

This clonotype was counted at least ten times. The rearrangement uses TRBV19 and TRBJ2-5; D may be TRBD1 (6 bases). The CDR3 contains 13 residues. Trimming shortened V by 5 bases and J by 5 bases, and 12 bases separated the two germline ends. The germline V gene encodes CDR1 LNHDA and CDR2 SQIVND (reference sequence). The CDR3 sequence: CASSGIRGETQYF. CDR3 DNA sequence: TGTGCCAGTAGTGGGATCAGGGGCGAGACCCAGTACTTC.

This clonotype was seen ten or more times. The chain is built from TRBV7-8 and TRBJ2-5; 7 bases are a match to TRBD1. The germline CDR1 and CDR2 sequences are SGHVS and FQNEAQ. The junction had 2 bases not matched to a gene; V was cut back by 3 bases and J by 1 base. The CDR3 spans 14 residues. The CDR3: CASSLDRRQETQYF. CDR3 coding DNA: TGTGCCAGCAGCTTGGACAGGCGCCAAGAGACCCAGTACTTC.

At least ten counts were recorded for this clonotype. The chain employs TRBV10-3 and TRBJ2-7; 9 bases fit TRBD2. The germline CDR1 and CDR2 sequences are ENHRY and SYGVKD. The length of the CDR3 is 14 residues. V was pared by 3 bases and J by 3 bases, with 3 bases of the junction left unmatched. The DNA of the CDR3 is TGTGCCATCAGTGAACTAGCGGGTGGCTACGAGCAGTACTTC. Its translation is CAISELAGGYEQYF.

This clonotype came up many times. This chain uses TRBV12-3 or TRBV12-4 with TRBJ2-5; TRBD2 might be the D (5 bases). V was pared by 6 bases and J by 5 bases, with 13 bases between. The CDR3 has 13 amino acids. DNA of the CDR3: TGTGCCAGCAGCGATCTAGCTATCGAGACCCAGTACTTC. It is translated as CASSDLAIETQYF.

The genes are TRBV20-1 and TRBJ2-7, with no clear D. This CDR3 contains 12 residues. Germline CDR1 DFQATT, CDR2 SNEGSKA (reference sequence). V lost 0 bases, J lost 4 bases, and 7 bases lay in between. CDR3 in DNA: TGCAGTGCTAGAGATCAGGATTACGAGCAGTACTTC. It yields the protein CSARDQDYEQYF.

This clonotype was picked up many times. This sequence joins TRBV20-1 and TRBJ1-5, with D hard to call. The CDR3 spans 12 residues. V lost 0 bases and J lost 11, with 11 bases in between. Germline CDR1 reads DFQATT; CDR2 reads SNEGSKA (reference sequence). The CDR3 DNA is TGCAGTGCTAGAGACGAAAGCGAGACCCAGCATTTT. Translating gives CSARDESETQHF.

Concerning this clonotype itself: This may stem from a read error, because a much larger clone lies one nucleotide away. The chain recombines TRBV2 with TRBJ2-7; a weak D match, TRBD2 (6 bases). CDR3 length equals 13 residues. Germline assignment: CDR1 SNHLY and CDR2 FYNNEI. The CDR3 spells CANDKAGPYGQYF. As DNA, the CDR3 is TGTGCCAACGACAAGGCGGGGCCCTACGGGCAGTACTTC.